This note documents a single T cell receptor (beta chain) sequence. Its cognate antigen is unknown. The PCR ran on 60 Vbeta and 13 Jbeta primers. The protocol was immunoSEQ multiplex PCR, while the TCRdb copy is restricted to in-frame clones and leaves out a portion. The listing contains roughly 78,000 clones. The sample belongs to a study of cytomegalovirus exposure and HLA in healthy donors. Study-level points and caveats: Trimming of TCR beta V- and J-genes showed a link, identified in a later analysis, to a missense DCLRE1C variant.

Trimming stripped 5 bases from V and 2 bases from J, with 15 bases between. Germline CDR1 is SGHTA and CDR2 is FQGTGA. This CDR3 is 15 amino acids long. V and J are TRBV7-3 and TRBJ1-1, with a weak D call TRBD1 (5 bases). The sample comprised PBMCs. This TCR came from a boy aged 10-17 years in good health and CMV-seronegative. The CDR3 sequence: CASSIQQVRNTEAFF. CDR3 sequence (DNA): TGTGCCAGCAGCATACAACAGGTTCGAAACACTGAAGCTTTCTTT.